The 30 T cell receptor beta chains in this list originate from one sample, sequenced in a study of T cell repertoires in cytomegalovirus infection. These receptors have no known antigen. MiXCR, applied by TCRdb to the reads, yields one record per CDR3 protein. The sample includes a few hundred thousand distinct CDR3 sequences, just under 40% of them seen just once. The input for sequencing was cultured PBMCs, taken from culture after CMV antigen stimulation. The receptor set was obtained from a human donor in good health (CMV status not recorded). Some clones in this sample may be carry-over from other donors' samples.

The CDR3 reads CASSLVRRSGELFF. CDR3 in DNA: TGTGCCAGCAGCTTAGTCAGGCGTTCCGGGGAGCTGTTTTTT. The chain joins TRBV7-2 to TRBJ2-2, with D unresolved. CDR1 is SGHTA, CDR2 FQGNSA, per germline. This CDR3 comprises 14 residues. Trimming removed 1 base from V and 6 bases from J, with 9 bases in between.

This clonotype showed up many times. The chain is built from TRBV7-2 and TRBJ1-4; D is unclear. Trimming pared 5 bases from V and 5 bases from J, leaving 15 bases between. Germline V gene lookup returns CDR1 SGHTA and CDR2 FQGNSA. The CDR3 is made up of 15 amino acids. In DNA form, the CDR3 reads TGTGCCAGCAGCCCGGTAGGACCGGGGAATGAAAAACTGTTTTTT. It translates to CASSPVGPGNEKLFF.

This clonotype was found a few times. This chain connects TRBV27 to TRBJ1-4, with 9 positions matching TRBD1. Germline V CDR1 and CDR2: MNHEY, SMNVEV (reference sequence). The CDR3 length is 15 residues. V lost 4 bases to trimming and J lost 10 bases; unmatched junction nucleotides: 10. The CDR3 sequence is CASSSRQGGGVKLFF. The CDR3 DNA is TGTGCCAGCAGTTCCAGACAGGGGGGAGGTGTAAAACTGTTTTTT.

This clonotype was found a few times. The J gene is TRBJ2-3, the V gene TRBV11-2; 10 bases agree with TRBD2. V shed 5 bases and J 4 bases; nucleotides not matched to a gene: 9. This CDR3 spans 16 amino acids. Germline CDR1 and CDR2: SGHAT and FQNNGV. The CDR3 reads CASSPRALAGADTQYF. DNA for the CDR3: TGTGCCAGCAGCCCTAGGGCTCTAGCGGGAGCAGATACGCAGTATTTT.

There are a few counts of this clonotype. The J gene is TRBJ2-7, the V gene TRBV27, with 8 bases fitting TRBD2. Per the germline V gene, CDR1 is MNHEY and CDR2 is SMNVEV (reference sequence). CDR3 size: 15 residues. The ends lost 5 bases at V and 3 bases at J; junction bases unmatched: 9. The CDR3 DNA is TGTGCCAGCAGTCCTCCGGGACTAGTAGTCTACGAGCAGTACTTC. Amino acids: CASSPPGLVVYEQYF.

CDR3 amino acids: CARSLVGHPYQETQYF. Here the CDR3 DNA reads TGTGCCAGAAGCTTGGTTGGACACCCGTACCAAGAGACCCAGTACTTC. The chain carries TRBV5-3 and TRBJ2-5, with a tentative D call TRBD1 (5 bases). TRBV5-3 qualifies as an ORF whose function is uncertain. V lost 0 bases to trimming and J lost 0 bases, with 12 bases between them. CDR3 length: 16 amino acids.

The V call is TRBV27, the J call TRBJ2-2; either TRBD1 or TRBD2 may supply D (5 bases each). Trimming removed 4 bases from V and 4 bases from J, with 22 bases in between. The CDR3 spans 18 residues. Germline CDR1 is MNHEY and CDR2 is SMNVEV (reference sequence). The CDR3 spells CASSSPRGGPQGTGELFF. CDR3 in DNA: TGTGCCAGCAGTTCACCTCGGGGCGGGCCCCAAGGCACCGGGGAGCTGTTTTTT.

This clonotype has just a few counts. The chain combines TRBV4-3 with TRBJ2-1; D gene uncertain. Trimming removed 4 bases at V and 5 bases at J, with 18 bases between. This CDR3 has 16 amino acids. Germline V gene sequence: CDR1 LGHNA, CDR2 YSLEER. This CDR3 is CASSPLLNYQHNEQFF. CDR3 nucleotide sequence: TGCGCCAGCAGCCCCCTATTAAACTATCAGCACAATGAGCAGTTCTTC.

The chain recombines TRBV3-1 with TRBJ1-2; D is possibly TRBD1 (5 bases). Per the germline V gene, CDR1 is LGHDT and CDR2 is YNNKEL (reference sequence). The CDR3 contains 13 residues. Trimming took off 4 bases at V and 4 bases at J, with 10 bases between the two ends. The CDR3 nucleotides read TGTGCCAGCAGCCCGGGACCCATCTATGGCTACACCTTC. It translates to CASSPGPIYGYTF.

This clonotype was found a few times. This chain joins TRBV6-1 and TRBJ2-3; the match to TRBD2 covers 11 bases. With 2 bases clipped from V and 2 bases from J, the junction kept 6 bases outside the gene matches. The germline CDR1 and CDR2 sequences are MNHNS and SASEGT. The CDR3 runs 17 residues. The CDR3 sequence is CASSEWGTSGNTDTQYF. Written as DNA, the CDR3 is TGTGCCAGCAGTGAATGGGGGACTAGCGGCAACACAGATACGCAGTATTTT.

V and J are TRBV6-1 and TRBJ2-1; TRBD2 matches 9 bases. This CDR3 region has 13 residues. The trim removed 8 bases at V and 8 bases at J, leaving 7 bases unmatched. Germline V gene data show CDR1 as MNHNS and CDR2 as SASEGT. CDR3 loop: CASRAGGFHEQFF. The DNA of the CDR3 is TGTGCCAGCCGTGCGGGAGGGTTCCATGAGCAGTTCTTC.

This clonotype was picked up a small number of times. J is TRBJ2-1 and V is TRBV5-4, with unresolved D. From germline, CDR1 is SGHNT and CDR2 YYREEE (reference sequence). The CDR3 covers 17 residues. Deletions cut 4 bases from V and 0 bases from J, with 17 bases between. CDR3 in DNA: TGTGCCAGCAGCCTTCGCCTTCCAGCAAGCTCCTACAATGAGCAGTTCTTC. Its translation: CASSLRLPASSYNEQFF.

This chain uses TRBV20-1 with TRBJ1-5; D call uncertain. V lost 3 bases and J lost 0, with 12 bases in between. Germline loops: CDR1 DFQATT, CDR2 SNEGSKA (reference sequence). The CDR3 has 15 amino acids. The CDR3 nucleotides read TGCAGTGCTAGTTACGGCCGTTATAGCAATCAGCCCCAGCATTTT. Translation gives CSASYGRYSNQPQHF.

The genes are TRBV6-2 or TRBV6-3 and TRBJ2-5, with 9 bases identical to TRBD1. Germline CDR1 is MNHEY and CDR2 is SVGEGT. CDR3 length: 14 amino acids. V was clipped by 4 bases and J by 5 bases; unmatched bases: 5. CDR3 loop: CASSLYRGLETQYF. In DNA, the CDR3 is TGTGCCAGCAGTTTGTACAGGGGGCTGGAGACCCAGTACTTC.

The V gene is TRBV18, the J gene TRBJ2-5; D may be TRBD2 (6 bases). The CDR3 has 14 residues. CDR1 is KGHSH, CDR2 LQKENI, per germline. Trimming removed 4 bases from V and 5 bases from J, with 14 bases in between. The CDR3 is CASSLLGGSETQYF. The CDR3 bases are TGTGCCAGCTCACTCTTGGGAGGCTCGGAGACCCAGTACTTC.

This clonotype was counted ten times or more. This sequence joins TRBV7-2 and TRBJ2-3; D unresolved. V gave up 3 bases and J gave up 4 bases, with 8 bases separating them. Germline V gives CDR1 SGHTA, CDR2 FQGNSA. This CDR3 spans 13 amino acids. Here the CDR3 DNA reads TGTGCCAGCAGCTTCGGTACCTCAGATACGCAGTATTTT. Encoded protein: CASSFGTSDTQYF.

The rearrangement joins TRBV6-2 or TRBV6-3 to TRBJ2-7; D possibly corresponds to TRBD2 (6 bases). The CDR3 spans 14 residues. Trimming removed 0 bases from V and 3 bases from J, with 9 bases in between. Germline V lookup: CDR1 MNHEY, CDR2 SVGEGT. The CDR3 reads CASSYSRAGYEQYF. The DNA for the CDR3 is TGTGCCAGCAGTTACTCGCGAGCGGGCTACGAGCAGTACTTC.

This clonotype was counted ten times or more. J is TRBJ2-1 and V is TRBV7-8, with 15 nucleotides matching TRBD2. The CDR3 totals 17 residues. Germline trimming cut 4 bases from V and 5 bases from J; bases unmatched to any gene: 6. Germline V gene data show CDR1 as SGHVS and CDR2 as FQNEAQ. The CDR3 sequence is CASSYGLAGGQNNEQFF. The CDR3 DNA sequence: TGTGCCAGCAGCTACGGACTAGCGGGAGGGCAAAACAATGAGCAGTTCTTC.

The V gene is TRBV4-2, the J gene TRBJ2-6; perhaps D is TRBD1 or TRBD2 (5 bases each). Trimming shortened V by 2 bases and J by 4 bases, and 15 bases separated the two germline ends. Germline values: CDR1 LGHNA, CDR2 YNFKEQ. CDR3 length: 17 residues. The CDR3 nucleotides are TGTGCCAGCAGCCAACCTGACCCGGGGCCCGGGGCCAACGTCCTGACTTTC. Its translation is CASSQPDPGPGANVLTF.

This clonotype was found a few times. This rearrangement joins TRBV7-9 to TRBJ1-2; D gene uncertain. Germline V gene sequence: CDR1 SEHNR, CDR2 FQNEAQ (reference sequence). This CDR3 contains 12 residues. V lost 5 bases and J lost 7, with 11 bases in between. The CDR3 DNA sequence: TGTGCCAGCAGCCAGGCGAGTGGTGGCTACACCTTC. It specifies CASSQASGGYTF.

This chain connects TRBV4-2 to TRBJ2-7; the D is unclear. Germline V CDR1 and CDR2: LGHNA, YNFKEQ. The V end lost 0 bases, the J end lost 1 base, and 13 bases lay between the germline ends. The CDR3 loop spans 16 amino acids. CDR3: CASSQDVNRESYEQYF. CDR3 sequence (DNA): TGTGCCAGCAGCCAAGATGTTAACAGAGAATCCTACGAGCAGTACTTC.

This clonotype appeared a few times. V gene TRBV25-1 combines with J gene TRBJ2-1; D perhaps matches TRBD1 (5 bases). CDR1 is MGHDK, CDR2 SYGVNS, per germline. This CDR3 has 19 residues. Trimming took 1 base from V and 3 from J, leaving 22 bases between them. CDR3 loop: CASSEWSYPRSRVYNEQFF. The CDR3 nucleotides read TGTGCCAGCAGTGAATGGTCTTACCCGCGATCCAGGGTCTACAATGAGCAGTTCTTC.

The J gene is TRBJ1-2, the V gene TRBV9, with a tentative D call TRBD1 (6 bases). Trimming removed 4 bases from V and 4 bases from J, with 14 bases in between. CDR1 SGDLS and CDR2 YYNGEE come from the germline V gene. The CDR3 covers 14 residues. In DNA form, the CDR3 reads TGTGCCAGCAGCTCCGGGACAATAACCTATGGCTACACCTTC. It codes for CASSSGTITYGYTF.

V gene TRBV7-6 combines with J gene TRBJ2-1; 7 bases are a match to TRBD1. This CDR3 is built from 15 residues. V lost 3 bases, J lost 5 bases, and 7 bases stayed unmatched. Germline V CDR1 and CDR2: SGHVS, FNYEAQ. The CDR3 reads CASSLSRGQHNEQFF. The CDR3 region has the DNA TGTGCCAGCAGCTTGTCCAGGGGACAGCACAATGAGCAGTTCTTC.

Concerning this clonotype itself: At one end the junction does not follow the germline gene, possibly because of a read error. The chain combines TRBV5-3 with TRBJ2-1; 7 nucleotides agree with TRBD1. TRBV5-3 is noted as an ORF with a role that remains uncertain. There are 16 residues in the CDR3. The CDR3 loop is CASSFDRAPSYNEQFF. In DNA, the CDR3 is TGTGCCAGCAGCTTTGACAGGGCCCCCTCCTACAATGAGCAGTTCTTC.

The V call is TRBV12-3 or TRBV12-4, the J call TRBJ2-1; TRBD1 matches at 9 bases. This CDR3 spans 17 amino acids. V lost 4 bases to trimming and J lost 6 bases; unmatched junction nucleotides: 13. CDR3 sequence (DNA): TGTGCCAGCAGTTCCTATCCGGGACAGGGTTCTTCCAATGAGCAGTTCTTC. Translation gives CASSSYPGQGSSNEQFF.

The chain carries TRBV7-2 and TRBJ2-5; D is unresolved. Looked up from germline, CDR1 is SGHTA and CDR2 is FQGNSA. The CDR3 contains 19 residues. V was clipped by 1 base and J by 2 bases, with 23 bases between them. In DNA, the CDR3 is TGTGCCAGCAGCTTAGGACTCAGAGGCAATCTCAGGTCTCAAGAGACCCAGTACTTC. Its translation is CASSLGLRGNLRSQETQYF.

This sequence joins TRBV6-1 and TRBJ1-5; no clear D. The V end lost 6 bases, the J end lost 1 base, and 22 bases lay between the germline ends. CDR1 and CDR2 (germline): MNHNS, SASEGT. The CDR3 sequence is 18 residues long. CDR3 residues: CASRTLDGAGQSNQPQHF. For the CDR3, the DNA is TGTGCCAGCAGAACCCTCGATGGCGCAGGTCAAAGCAATCAGCCCCAGCATTTT.

This clonotype was recorded a few times. V and J are TRBV5-1 and TRBJ1-1; D remains ambiguous. There are 16 residues in the CDR3. The germline V gene has CDR1 SGHRS and CDR2 YFSETQ. The ends were cut back, 2 bases at V and 1 base at J, with 15 bases in the middle. The DNA for the CDR3 is TGCGCCAGCAGCTTAAGTGGAGGGAAACGGAACACTGAAGCTTTCTTT. Protein product: CASSLSGGKRNTEAFF.

In the case of this clonotype: Compared with germline, one end of the junction differs, possibly owing to a read error. The gene calls are TRBV7-2 and TRBJ2-3; D ambiguous. Per germline, CDR1 SGHTA and CDR2 FQGNSA. The CDR3 runs to 15 residues. Here the CDR3 DNA reads TGTGCCAGCGGCTTAACAGACCCCTACACAGATACGCAGTATTTT. This translates into CASGLTDPYTDTQYF.